A single sample gave rise to the 20 T cell receptor beta chains below, sequenced in a study of T cells expressing NK-cell markers. Reprocessing the 5' RACE reads, TCRdb reports a single entry for every CDR3 protein and omits DNA. This sample's clone table lists 150,000 to 180,000 distinct CDR3 sequences. The sample consisted of blood T cells: a sorted CD56 or NKG2C T cell subset, CD4+ or CD8+ T cells, or bulk PBMC T cells (not recorded which). Receptor source: a woman aged 50 to 60 in good health.

The V and J genes are TRBV24-1 and TRBJ2-1. CDR3 length: 15 residues. Germline V gene sequence: CDR1 KGHDR, CDR2 SFDVKD. The CDR3 spells CATSDLSTNYNEQFF.

The chain carries TRBV19 and TRBJ1-4. The CDR3 is made up of 15 amino acids. Looked up from germline, CDR1 is LNHDA and CDR2 is SQIVND (reference sequence). The CDR3 sequence is CASSRFGQPNEKLFF.

The chain recombines TRBV4-1 with TRBJ2-1; the TRBD2 assignment by TCRdb is unverifiable without DNA. Germline CDR1 reads MGHRA; CDR2 reads YSYEKL. The CDR3 is made up of 18 amino acids. The CDR3 spells CASSQGTSGSLLYNEQFF.

This sequence joins TRBV6-5 and TRBJ2-1. The CDR3 consists of 14 residues. In germline, CDR1 is MNHEY, CDR2 SVGAGI. This CDR3 reads CASSTTMEYNEQFF.

The chain has TRBV20-1 and TRBJ2-1; absent DNA, TCRdb's TRBD1 call cannot be checked. The germline CDR1 and CDR2 sequences are DFQATT and SNEGSKA (reference sequence). CDR3 length: 16 amino acids. This chain's CDR3 is CSATDVGARGGNEQFF.

The chain links TRBV7-9 to TRBJ2-3. The CDR3 runs to 12 residues. Germline V gives CDR1 SEHNR, CDR2 FQNEAQ (reference sequence). The CDR3 sequence: CASRSYTDTQYF. The variable domain in full, with the rest retrieved from reference TRBV7-9 and TRBJ2-3, is DTGVSQNPRHKITKRGQNVTFRCDPISEHNRLYWYRQTLGQGPEFLTYFQNEAQLEKSRLLSDRFSAERPKGSFSTLEIQRTEQGDSAMYLCASRSYTDTQYFGPGTRLTVL.

CDR3: CASSATGRGTDTQYF. The chain links TRBV9 to TRBJ2-3; no DNA is available, so the TRBD1 call from TCRdb remains unchecked. Germline V gene lookup returns CDR1 SGDLS and CDR2 YYNGEE. This CDR3 contains 15 residues.

CDR3 sequence: CSARAPGGVFF. The J gene is TRBJ1-4, the V gene TRBV20-1; TCRdb designates TRBD1, a call that cannot be tested without DNA. Germline lookup yields CDR1 DFQATT and CDR2 SNEGSKA (reference sequence). The CDR3 sequence is 11 residues long.

The chain employs TRBV2 and TRBJ1-3. The germline V gene encodes CDR1 SNHLY and CDR2 FYNNEI. This CDR3 region has 15 residues. The CDR3: CASSEGLSSGNTIYF. The full variable domain, completed using reference TRBV2 and TRBJ1-3, is EPEVTQTPSHQVTQMGQEVILRCVPISNHLYFYWYRQILGQKVEFLVSFYNNEISEKSEIFDDQFSVERPDGSNFTLKIRSTKLEDSAMYFCASSEGLSSGNTIYFGEGSWLTVV.

The chain uses TRBV19 and TRBJ2-1; TCRdb reports TRBD1, a call that lacks DNA to check it against. Germline V gene sequence: CDR1 LNHDA, CDR2 SQIVND (reference sequence). The CDR3 loop spans 16 amino acids. CDR3 in amino acids: CASSIFGRGPDNEQFF.

The gene calls are TRBV9 and TRBJ2-3; with no DNA, the TCRdb D assignment of TRBD2 cannot be verified. The CDR3 loop spans 14 amino acids. The germline gives CDR1 SGDLS, CDR2 YYNGEE. Here the CDR3 reads CASIWGRAADTQYF.

CDR3 in amino acids: CASSPSHPEAFF. V and J are TRBV11-2 and TRBJ1-1. Germline CDR1 reads SGHAT; CDR2 reads FQNNGV. CDR3 size: 12 residues.

CDR3 loop: CASSYSQGMGDWTEAFF. This chain connects TRBV19 to TRBJ1-1; TCRdb's D call, TRBD1, is unchecked because there is no DNA. CDR3 length: 17 amino acids. The V gene's germline CDR1 is LNHDA and CDR2 SQIVND (reference sequence). Full variable domain (outside the CDR3, taken from reference TRBV19 and TRBJ1-1): DGGITQSPKYLFRKEGQNVTLSCEQNLNHDAMYWYRQDPGQGLRLIYYSQIVNDFQKGDIAEGYSVSREKKESFPLTVTSAQKNPTAFYLCASSYSQGMGDWTEAFFGQGTRLTVV.

V gene TRBV4-1 combines with J gene TRBJ2-7. Germline V gene lookup returns CDR1 MGHRA and CDR2 YSYEKL. There are 15 residues in the CDR3. The CDR3 loop reads CASSQDLGLGYEQYF.

This chain links TRBV7-9 with TRBJ2-1; TCRdb reports TRBD1, a call that lacks DNA to check it against. The CDR3 contains 13 residues. Germline CDR1 is SEHNR and CDR2 is FQNEAQ (reference sequence). CDR3: CASGPLITNEQFF.

The chain has TRBV7-9 and TRBJ1-2. CDR3 size: 12 residues. Germline CDR1 SEHNR, CDR2 FQNEAQ (reference sequence). The CDR3 here is CASSLALTDHTF.

The J gene is TRBJ2-1, the V gene TRBV11-3. Germline assignment: CDR1 SGHNT and CDR2 YENEEA. The CDR3 runs to 14 residues. The CDR3: CASSPILANNEQFF.

V and J are TRBV6-2 or TRBV6-3 and TRBJ2-7; TCRdb proposes TRBD1, but this gene call is untestable without DNA. Looked up from germline, CDR1 is MNHEY and CDR2 is SVGEGT. The CDR3 loop spans 13 amino acids. The CDR3 sequence: CASTIDRAYEQYF.

The rearrangement joins TRBV24-1 to TRBJ2-5; the D call from TCRdb, TRBD1, cannot be confirmed without DNA. CDR1 is KGHDR and CDR2 is SFDVKD in the germline V gene. There are 15 residues in the CDR3. The CDR3 protein is CATSDFPGQQETQYF.

The V and J genes are TRBV29-1 and TRBJ2-7; TCRdb reports TRBD1, a call that lacks DNA to check it against. The germline V gene has CDR1 SQVTM and CDR2 ANQGSEA. CDR3 size: 12 residues. The chain's CDR3 is CSVRGPYYEQYF.